These 21 T cell receptor beta chains originate from one sample sequenced in a study of CD8 T cells in Susac syndrome. Random hexamers were used to reverse transcribe the RNA input (roughly 0.5 to 1 ug). TCRdb redid the calling of the immunoSEQ multiplex PCR reads with MiXCR, one entry per CDR3 protein. The repertoire consists of some 170,000 distinct CDR3 sequences, with roughly 94% occurring once and the leading ten covering 0.099%. Sequencing was carried out using CD4+ T cells from PBMCs. These receptor sequences come from a human donor with Susac syndrome.

J is TRBJ1-6 and V is TRBV27; weak D call: TRBD1 (5 bases). Looked up from germline, CDR1 is MNHEY and CDR2 is SMNVEV (reference sequence). The CDR3 extends over 15 amino acids. Trimming cost V 4 bases and J 7 bases, with 14 bases left between them. Written as DNA, the CDR3 is TGTGCCAGCAGTTCCGTGGGACGGAGAAATTCACCCCTCCACTTT. Amino acid sequence: CASSSVGRRNSPLHF.

V gene TRBV28 combines with J gene TRBJ1-5, with TRBD1 as a possible D gene (6 bases). The V gene lost 2 bases and the J gene lost 0 bases, with 11 bases spanning the gap. Germline V gives CDR1 MDHEN, CDR2 SYDVKM. The length of the CDR3 is 16 residues. CDR3 region: CASSLPGHISNQPQHF. The CDR3 DNA reads TGTGCCAGCAGTTTACCGGGACATATTAGCAATCAGCCCCAGCATTTT.

The V call is TRBV2, the J call TRBJ2-3; tentatively, D is TRBD2 (6 bases). Looked up from germline, CDR1 is SNHLY and CDR2 is FYNNEI. CDR3 size: 15 residues. V was shortened by 8 bases and J by 5 bases, with 20 bases between the two germline ends. CDR3 sequence (DNA): TGTGCCAGCTCCGAGGGGCTAGCGCGGATAGATACGCAGTATTTT. It translates to CASSEGLARIDTQYF.

The chain is built from TRBV25-1 and TRBJ2-7, with D possibly matching TRBD2 (5 bases). Trimming pared 7 bases from V and 4 bases from J, leaving 8 bases between. Germline values: CDR1 MGHDK, CDR2 SYGVNS. The CDR3 runs to 11 residues. The CDR3 reads CASIGEYEQYF. In nucleotides, the CDR3 is TGTGCCAGCATCGGGGAATACGAGCAGTACTTC.

CDR3 DNA sequence: TGTGCCAGCAGTTGGACAGGGGAATATGGCTACACCTTC. It yields the protein CASSWTGEYGYTF. The chain carries TRBV7-9 and TRBJ1-2; 9 bases fit TRBD1. CDR1 is SEHNR and CDR2 is FQNEAQ in the germline V gene (reference sequence). The CDR3 spans 13 residues. Trimming removed 6 bases from V and 5 bases from J; junction bases left unmatched: 4. Variable domain in full (rest from reference TRBV7-9 and TRBJ1-2): DTGVSQNPRHKITKRGQNVTFRCDPISEHNRLYWYRQTLGQGPEFLTYFQNEAQLEKSRLLSDRFSAERPKGSFSTLEIQRTEQGDSAMYLCASSWTGEYGYTFGSGTRLTVV.

The CDR3: CASGLVLRRVLGYTF. DNA of the CDR3: TGTGCTAGTGGTTTGGTACTCCGGCGGGTCTTAGGCTACACCTTC. The chain couples TRBV12-5 to TRBJ1-2; D uncertain. Trimming stripped 0 bases from V and 8 bases from J, with 16 bases between. The germline V gene has CDR1 LGHNT and CDR2 FRNRAP. CDR3 length: 15 residues.

V usage is TRBV20-1 and J usage is TRBJ1-5, with a weak D call TRBD1 (5 bases). The CDR3 covers 13 residues. V dropped 4 bases and J dropped 8 bases, with 15 bases sitting between them. Germline values: CDR1 DFQATT, CDR2 SNEGSKA (reference sequence). As DNA, the CDR3 is TGCAGTGCTATAGGGGATTTCCAAGAGCCCCAGCATTTT. This gives the protein CSAIGDFQEPQHF.

This clonotype was detected only once. The V call is TRBV29-1, the J call TRBJ2-7; D is undetermined. This CDR3 contains 10 residues. V was cut by 5 bases and J by 3 bases, with 5 bases left in between. Germline CDR1 SQVTM, CDR2 ANQGSEA. The CDR3 is CSVIIYEQYF. The CDR3, as DNA: TGCAGCGTTATTATCTACGAGCAGTACTTC.

The rearrangement uses TRBV6-4 and TRBJ2-3; tentatively, D is TRBD2 (5 bases). The V end was cut by 5 bases, the J end by 1 base, with 7 bases between. The CDR3 has 13 residues. Germline V CDR1 and CDR2: MRHNA, SNTAGT. The CDR3 DNA follows: TGTGCCAGCAGTTCGGACTGCACAGATACGCAGTATTTT. Translation gives CASSSDCTDTQYF.

The chain couples TRBV29-1 to TRBJ2-3, with D perhaps matching TRBD1 (6 bases). V lost 1 base and J lost 4, with 18 bases in between. The CDR3 covers 16 residues. The germline CDR1 and CDR2 sequences are SQVTM and ANQGSEA. CDR3 coding DNA: TGCAGCGTTGAAGGGAGGCAGGGGCGTCTGGCAGATACGCAGTATTTT. Its translation: CSVEGRQGRLADTQYF.

This clonotype was picked up one time. The V call is TRBV20-1, the J call TRBJ1-5; the match to TRBD1 covers 8 bases. The CDR3 contains 18 residues. V gave up 3 bases and J gave up 1 base; unmatched junction bases: 14. CDR1 and CDR2 from the germline V gene are DFQATT and SNEGSKA (reference sequence). The CDR3 nucleotides read TGCAGTGCTAGGACAGGGGAATCGTCTTCAAAAAGCAATCAGCCCCAGCATTTT. It translates to CSARTGESSSKSNQPQHF.

CDR3 sequence reads: CASSQGSITGELFF. CDR3 bases: TGTGCCAGCAGCCAAGGATCTATCACCGGGGAGCTGTTTTTT. The gene calls are TRBV3-1 and TRBJ2-2, with D hard to call. The CDR3 contains 14 residues. The germline V gene encodes CDR1 LGHDT and CDR2 YNNKEL (reference sequence). Trimming removed 1 base at V and 4 bases at J, with 7 bases between.

The chain carries TRBV6-2 or TRBV6-3 and TRBJ2-1; a weak D match, TRBD2 (7 bases). In germline, CDR1 is MNHEY, CDR2 SVGEGT. This CDR3 has 15 residues. The V end was cut by 5 bases, the J end by 10 bases, with 21 bases between. CDR3 protein: CASSALRGGEGEQFF. CDR3 in DNA: TGTGCCAGCAGTGCCCTGAGAGGGGGGGAAGGCGAGCAGTTCTTC.

The chain is built from TRBV6-2 or TRBV6-3 and TRBJ2-7, with 11 nucleotides matching TRBD2. This CDR3 contains 15 residues. V shed 6 bases, J shed 0 bases, and the junction held 4 bases outside the gene matches. Germline V gene data show CDR1 as MNHEY and CDR2 as SVGEGT. The CDR3 DNA reads as TGTGCCAGCAGACTTCTAGCGGGAGGCTCCTACGAGCAGTACTTC. Encoded protein: CASRLLAGGSYEQYF.

V gene TRBV11-2 combines with J gene TRBJ2-5, with 7 nucleotides matching TRBD2. The CDR3 contains 15 residues. J was trimmed by 2 bases and V by 3 bases; bases with no gene match: 6. Germline V gives CDR1 SGHAT, CDR2 FQNNGV. CDR3 sequence: CASSFPGGGQETQYF. CDR3 sequence (DNA): TGTGCCAGCAGCTTCCCGGGGGGTGGGCAAGAGACCCAGTACTTC. The full variable domain, with the rest looked up from reference TRBV11-2 and TRBJ2-5, is EAGVAQSPRYKIIEKRQSVAFWCNPISGHATLYWYQQILGQGPKLLIQFQNNGVVDDSQLPKDRFSAERLKGVDSTLKIQPAKLEDSAVYLCASSFPGGGQETQYFGPGTRLLVL.

The CDR3 DNA follows: TGTGCCAGCAGCTTAGTGCGGGGGGCTGGGACTCCCCTCGGCAATGAGCAGTTCTTC. Encoded protein: CASSLVRGAGTPLGNEQFF. The chain employs TRBV7-2 and TRBJ2-1, with 8 nucleotides matching TRBD2. This CDR3 comprises 19 residues. After removal of 1 base from V and 6 bases from J, the junction contained 17 bases not matched to a gene. Germline CDR1 is SGHTA and CDR2 is FQGNSA.

The chain carries TRBV11-3 and TRBJ2-3; a possible D gene is TRBD2 (6 bases). Deletions cut 1 base from V and 4 bases from J, with 18 bases between. CDR1 SGHNT and CDR2 YENEEA come from the germline V gene. This CDR3 contains 17 residues. The CDR3 nucleotides are TGTGCCAGCAGCTTAGTAGGGAGCTCGTGGGGGGCAGATACGCAGTATTTT. As protein: CASSLVGSSWGADTQYF.

The CDR3 sequence: CASSLGSRGYLTKNIQYF. The CDR3 DNA follows: TGTGCCAGCAGTTTAGGGTCTCGTGGGTACTTGACCAAAAACATTCAGTACTTC. The chain couples TRBV28 to TRBJ2-4; D gene ambiguous. The CDR3 runs 18 residues. The V gene lost 2 bases and the J gene lost 2 bases, with 19 bases spanning the gap. The germline CDR1 and CDR2 sequences are MDHEN and SYDVKM.

The J gene is TRBJ1-1, the V gene TRBV11-3, with 12 bases aligning to TRBD1. The trim removed 5 bases at V and 4 bases at J, leaving 5 bases unmatched. Looked up from germline, CDR1 is SGHNT and CDR2 is YENEEA. The CDR3 runs to 15 residues. The CDR3 reads CASSGGQGAITEAFF. The CDR3 DNA reads TGTGCCAGCAGCGGGGGACAGGGGGCGATCACTGAAGCTTTCTTT.

The chain has TRBV20-1 and TRBJ1-5; TRBD1 is a possible D gene (6 bases). Germline lookup yields CDR1 DFQATT and CDR2 SNEGSKA (reference sequence). Trimming removed 5 bases from V and 11 bases from J, with 22 bases in between. The CDR3 sequence is 14 residues long. CDR3 sequence (DNA): TGCAGTGCTGGACCGACGGGTCCAGGGGAAGCCCAGCATTTT. Protein product: CSAGPTGPGEAQHF.

V usage is TRBV15 and J usage is TRBJ2-3; the D is unclear. This CDR3 has 14 residues. Looked up from germline, CDR1 is LNHNV and CDR2 is YYDKDF (reference sequence). V shed 1 base and J shed 1 base, with 6 bases lying between them. CDR3 region: CATSRGDGTDTQYF. As DNA, the CDR3 is TGTGCCACCAGCAGAGGAGATGGCACAGATACGCAGTATTTT.